This T cell receptor beta chain was obtained from a study of cytomegalovirus exposure and HLA in healthy donors. Trimming stripped 4 bases from V and 8 bases from J, with 16 bases between. Germline CDR1 reads SGHDT; CDR2 reads YYEEEE. This CDR3 spans 14 amino acids. Regarding this clone: Its antigen remains unknown.

Whole-study findings and limits: Testing in vitro showed a few CMV-associated chains specific for CMV antigens.

PCR involved 60 Vbeta and 13 Jbeta primers. Method: immunoSEQ multiplex PCR; TCRdb's copy keeps in-frame clones and lacks some. The sample has about 190,000 clones; over 60% are singletons. The TCR sequence derives from a man under 40 in good health and CMV-seropositive. The rearrangement joins TRBV5-6 to TRBJ2-1; D call uncertain. The sample taken for sequencing was PBMCs. The CDR3 loop reads CASSPVSSPDEQFF. CDR3 sequence (DNA): TGTGCCAGCAGCCCGGTCTCCTCCCCCGATGAGCAGTTCTTC.